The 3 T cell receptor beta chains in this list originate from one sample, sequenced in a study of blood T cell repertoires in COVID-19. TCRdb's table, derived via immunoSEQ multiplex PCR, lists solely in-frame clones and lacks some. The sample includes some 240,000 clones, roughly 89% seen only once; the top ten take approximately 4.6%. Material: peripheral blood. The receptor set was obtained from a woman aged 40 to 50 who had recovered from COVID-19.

The CDR3 DNA reads as TGTGCCAGCAGCACCCACACGGGACTAGCGGGTTCCCTGAGCACAGATACGCAGTATTTT. Translating it yields CASSTHTGLAGSLSTDTQYF. The chain is built from TRBV11-3 and TRBJ2-3; 12 bases match TRBD2. The germline CDR1 and CDR2 sequences are SGHNT and YENEEA. The ends lost 5 bases at V and 0 bases at J; junction bases unmatched: 15. The CDR3 totals 20 residues.

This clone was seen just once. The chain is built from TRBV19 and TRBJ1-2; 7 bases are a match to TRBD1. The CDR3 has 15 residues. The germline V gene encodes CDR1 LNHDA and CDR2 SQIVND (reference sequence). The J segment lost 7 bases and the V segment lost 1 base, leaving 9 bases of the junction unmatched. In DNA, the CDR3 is TGTGCCAGTAGTATAGTGGTGGCAGGGGGAAGTGGCTACACCTTC. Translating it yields CASSIVVAGGSGYTF.

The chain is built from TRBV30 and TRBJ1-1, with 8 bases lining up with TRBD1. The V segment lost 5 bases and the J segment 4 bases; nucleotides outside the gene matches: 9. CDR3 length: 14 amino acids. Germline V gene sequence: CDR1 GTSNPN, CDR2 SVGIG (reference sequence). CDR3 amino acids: CAWGRDRGGTEAFF. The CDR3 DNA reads TGTGCCTGGGGAAGAGACAGGGGTGGCACTGAAGCTTTCTTT.